This T cell receptor (beta chain) was found in a study of cytomegalovirus exposure and HLA in healthy donors. Across the study: The 120 validation repertoires and the roughly 680 first-cohort repertoires shared a platform, a later analysis reported. Broader study findings: Reported performance of the classifier showed diagnosis of cytomegalovirus status with high specificity and sensitivity.

Only in-frame clones appear in the TCRdb table, and some are missing; sequencing was by immunoSEQ multiplex PCR. Among hundreds of thousands of clones listed, 80% to 90% were seen once. Notes on this clone: Its antigen is still unknown.

Germline CDR1 SGHRS, CDR2 YFSETQ. The CDR3 contains 15 residues. Unmatched junction bases numbered 2, after V lost 0 bases and J lost 4 bases. This chain uses TRBV5-1 with TRBJ2-2; 8 bases align to TRBD2. The sequencing input was PBMCs. The receptor comes from a woman between 18 and 29 years old in good health and CMV-seronegative. CDR3 region: CASSLVAGITGELFF. The DNA for the CDR3 is TGCGCCAGCAGCTTGGTAGCGGGGATCACCGGGGAGCTGTTTTTT.